This T cell receptor (beta chain) was recovered during a study of blood T cell repertoires in COVID-19. Study at large: Acute and convalescent COVID-19 samples came from the United States, Italy and Spain. PBMCs, B-cell-depleted T cells, or T cells provided the cDNA or gDNA that made up the material.

Original processing notes: Reference gene primer amplification gave estimated nucleated cell counts. TCRdb's table, derived via immunoSEQ multiplex PCR, lists solely in-frame clones and lacks some. For V, J and clone size, that table is used; D and trimming come from the DNA. This sample has some 250,000 clones, with roughly 93% found just once. The length of the CDR3 is 16 residues. With V trimmed by 2 bases and J by 1 base, 4 bases remained unmatched. Per germline, CDR1 SGHVS and CDR2 FNYEAQ. The sequenced material came from PBMCs or T cells enriched from blood (not recorded which). The J gene is TRBJ2-3, the V gene TRBV7-6, with 9 bases identical to TRBD2. The source is a woman aged 40 to 55 with acute COVID-19. CDR3 residues: CASSLNRGGGTDTQYF. CDR3 in DNA: TGTGCCAGCAGCTTAAACCGCGGGGGGGGCACAGATACGCAGTATTTT.